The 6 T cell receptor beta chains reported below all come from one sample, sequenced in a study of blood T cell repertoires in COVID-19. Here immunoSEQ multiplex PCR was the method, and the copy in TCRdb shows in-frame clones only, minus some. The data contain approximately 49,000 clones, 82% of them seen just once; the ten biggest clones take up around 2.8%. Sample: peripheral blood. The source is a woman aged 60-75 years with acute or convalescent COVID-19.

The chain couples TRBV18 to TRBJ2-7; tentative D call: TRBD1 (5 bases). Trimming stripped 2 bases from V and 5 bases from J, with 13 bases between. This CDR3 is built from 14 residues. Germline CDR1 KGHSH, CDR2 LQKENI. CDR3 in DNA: TGTGCCAGCTCACCAATGGGCAGGGCGGACGAGCAGTACTTC. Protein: CASSPMGRADEQYF.

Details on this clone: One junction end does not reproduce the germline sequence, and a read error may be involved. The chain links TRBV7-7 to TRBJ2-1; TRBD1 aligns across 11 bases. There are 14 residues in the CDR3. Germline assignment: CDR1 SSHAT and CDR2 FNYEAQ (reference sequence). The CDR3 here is CASSPGTGGHEQFF. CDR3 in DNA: TGTGCTAGCAGCCCCGGGACAGGGGGACATGAGCAGTTCTTC.

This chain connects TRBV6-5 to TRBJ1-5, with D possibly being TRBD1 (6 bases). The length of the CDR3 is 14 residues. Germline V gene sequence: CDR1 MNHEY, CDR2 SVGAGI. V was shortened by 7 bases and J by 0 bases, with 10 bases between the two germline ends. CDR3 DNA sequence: TGTGCCAGCACTCGGACAGATAGCAATCAGCCCCAGCATTTT. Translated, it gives CASTRTDSNQPQHF.

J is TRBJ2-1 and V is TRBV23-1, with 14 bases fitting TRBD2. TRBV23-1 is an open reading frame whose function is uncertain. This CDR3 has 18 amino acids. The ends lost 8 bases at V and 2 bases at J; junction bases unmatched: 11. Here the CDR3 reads CASRGTSGGDITYNEQFF. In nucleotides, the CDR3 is TGCGCCAGCCGAGGGACTAGCGGGGGAGACATAACCTACAATGAGCAGTTCTTC.

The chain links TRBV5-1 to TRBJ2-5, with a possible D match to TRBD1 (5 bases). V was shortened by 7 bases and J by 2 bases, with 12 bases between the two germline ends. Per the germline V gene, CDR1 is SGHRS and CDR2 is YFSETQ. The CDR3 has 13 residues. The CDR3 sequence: CASGRQPQETQYF. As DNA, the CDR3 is TGCGCCAGCGGACGACAGCCGCAAGAGACCCAGTACTTC.

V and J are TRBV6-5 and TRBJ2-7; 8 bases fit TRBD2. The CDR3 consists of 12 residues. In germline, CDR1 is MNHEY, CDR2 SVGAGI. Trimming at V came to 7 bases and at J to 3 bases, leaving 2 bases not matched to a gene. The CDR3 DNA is TGTGCCAGCAAAACTAGCGGCTACGAGCAGTACTTC. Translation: CASKTSGYEQYF.